The 15 T cell receptor beta chains below all came from one sample that was sequenced in a study of shared clonotypes between healthy human individuals. Measured with immunoSEQ multiplex PCR; TCRdb has only the in-frame clones, and not every one. The repertoire holds about 710,000 clones, with around 70% as singletons. The sequencing input was memory CD4+ T cells sorted from blood. Subset indicated: CD45RA-negative fraction. These receptors came from a woman in her thirties in good health.

This clone was counted once. The rearrangement joins TRBV25-1 to TRBJ2-5; D is unclear. From germline, CDR1 is MGHDK and CDR2 SYGVNS. V lost 1 base to trimming and J lost 1 base, with 10 bases between them. The CDR3 loop spans 15 amino acids. For the CDR3, the DNA is TGTGCCAGCAGTGAATCGGGCAGTCTCCAAGAGACCCAGTACTTC. It encodes CASSESGSLQETQYF.

The V call is TRBV4-2, the J call TRBJ2-6; no reliable D call. The CDR3 extends over 13 amino acids. With 5 bases removed from V and 0 bases from J, the gap between germline ends came to 2 bases. Germline values: CDR1 LGHNA, CDR2 YNFKEQ. In nucleotides, the CDR3 is TGTGCCAGCAGCTACTCTGGGGCCAACGTCCTGACTTTC. It is translated as CASSYSGANVLTF.

The V gene is TRBV29-1, the J gene TRBJ2-1; 9 bases agree with TRBD2. The germline gives CDR1 SQVTM, CDR2 ANQGSEA. The CDR3 runs 14 residues. With V trimmed by 8 bases and J by 0 bases, 5 bases remained unmatched. Here the CDR3 DNA reads TGCAGCACGATAGCGGGAGTCTCCTACAATGAGCAGTTCTTC. Protein: CSTIAGVSYNEQFF.

The V gene is TRBV15, the J gene TRBJ2-3; 12 bases are a match to TRBD2. Germline lookup yields CDR1 LNHNV and CDR2 YYDKDF (reference sequence). The CDR3 runs 19 residues. Germline trimming cut 0 bases from V and 3 bases from J; bases unmatched to any gene: 10. This CDR3 reads CATSRDDWLAGGPTDTQYF. For the CDR3, the DNA is TGTGCCACCAGCAGAGATGATTGGCTAGCGGGAGGGCCGACAGATACGCAGTATTTT. Drawing the rest from reference TRBV15 and TRBJ2-3, the complete variable domain is DAMVIQNPRYQVTQFGKPVTLSCSQTLNHNVMYWYQQKSSQAPKLLFHYYDKDFNNEADTPDNFQSRRPNTSFCFLDIRSPGLGDTAMYLCATSRDDWLAGGPTDTQYFGPGTRLTVL.

This chain uses TRBV4-2 with TRBJ2-5; weak D call: TRBD1 (6 bases). The V end was cut by 3 bases, the J end by 3 bases, with 11 bases between. CDR1 LGHNA and CDR2 YNFKEQ come from the germline V gene. The CDR3 extends over 14 amino acids. The CDR3 region has the DNA TGTGCCAGCAGCCAGTTCGAGGGGGAAGAGACCCAGTACTTC. Amino acid sequence: CASSQFEGEETQYF.

This clone appeared a single time. The gene calls are TRBV29-1 and TRBJ1-2; the match to TRBD1 covers 7 bases. The CDR3 covers 13 residues. Germline CDR1 is SQVTM and CDR2 is ANQGSEA. V shed 3 bases, J shed 4 bases, and the junction held 5 bases outside the gene matches. The CDR3 reads CSVDEQGSYGYTF. CDR3 coding DNA: TGCAGCGTTGATGAACAGGGGAGCTATGGCTACACCTTC.

This chain links TRBV19 with TRBJ1-5; a weak D match, TRBD1 (5 bases). CDR1 is LNHDA, CDR2 SQIVND, per germline (reference sequence). Trimming took 7 bases from V and 4 from J, leaving 20 bases between them. There are 16 residues in the CDR3. The CDR3 sequence: CASTPMGGEGNQPQHF. The CDR3 DNA sequence: TGTGCCAGTACCCCGATGGGAGGGGAAGGTAATCAGCCCCAGCATTTT.

The rearrangement uses TRBV9 and TRBJ2-2, with 7 bases aligning to TRBD2. CDR3 length: 20 amino acids. The junction had 18 bases not matched to a gene; V was cut back by 0 bases and J by 4 bases. CDR1 is SGDLS, CDR2 YYNGEE, per germline. The CDR3 loop is CASSVATGGDPRTGTGELFF. CDR3 DNA sequence: TGTGCCAGCAGCGTAGCTACGGGGGGAGACCCACGAACGGGCACCGGGGAGCTGTTTTTT.

Comment on this clone: Other nucleotide sequences in the sample specify the same CDR3. The chain couples TRBV19 to TRBJ1-5, with D unclear. Germline loops: CDR1 LNHDA, CDR2 SQIVND (reference sequence). The CDR3 is 13 amino acids. V was cut by 8 bases and J by 5 bases, with 13 bases left in between. The CDR3 nucleotides read TGTGCCAGTTCAAAAACGGAAGATCAGCCCCAGCATTTT. Protein sequence: CASSKTEDQPQHF.

The CDR3 protein is CATRGAGASEQYF. The CDR3 nucleotides read TGCGCCACCCGGGGAGCGGGAGCTTCCGAGCAGTACTTC. The chain combines TRBV10-1 with TRBJ2-7; 8 bases agree with TRBD2. Germline-derived CDR1 and CDR2 are WNHNN and SYGVQD (reference sequence). Losses at the gene ends were 10 bases for V and 6 bases for J; bases not matched to a gene: 11. This CDR3 spans 13 amino acids.

The chain has TRBV19 and TRBJ1-5; D call uncertain. Germline CDR1 is LNHDA and CDR2 is SQIVND (reference sequence). V shed 7 bases and J shed 5 bases, with 15 bases lying between them. The CDR3 totals 14 residues. The CDR3 sequence: CASKVSAGHQPQHF. The DNA of the CDR3 is TGTGCCAGTAAAGTTTCGGCAGGCCATCAGCCCCAGCATTTT.

The V call is TRBV30, the J call TRBJ2-4; possible D gene TRBD2, 5 bases. The V gene lost 5 bases and the J gene lost 3 bases, with 14 bases spanning the gap. The CDR3 is 14 residues long. Per germline, CDR1 GTSNPN and CDR2 SVGIG (reference sequence). In DNA form, the CDR3 reads TGTGCCTGGGACTTCAAGGGAGACAAAAACATTCAGTACTTC. Translated, it gives CAWDFKGDKNIQYF.

At least ten counts were recorded for this clone. The rearrangement joins TRBV6-1 to TRBJ1-2, with 12 bases that match TRBD1. The CDR3 loop spans 15 amino acids. Germline V gene lookup returns CDR1 MNHNS and CDR2 SASEGT. After removal of 1 base from V and 6 bases from J, the junction contained 3 bases not matched to a gene. Here the CDR3 reads CASSEGDRGRNGYTF. The DNA of the CDR3 is TGTGCCAGCAGTGAAGGGGACAGGGGGCGTAATGGCTACACCTTC.

About this clone: An end of the junction differs from the germline gene, which may be a read error. The J gene is TRBJ1-4, the V gene TRBV5-1; possible D gene TRBD1, 6 bases. The CDR3 runs to 18 residues. Germline V lookup: CDR1 SGHRS, CDR2 YFSETQ. The CDR3 loop reads CASSPNPDRFATSEKLFF. Written as DNA, the CDR3 is TGCGCCAGCAGCCCGAATCCGGACAGATTTGCAACTAGTGAAAAACTGTTTTTT. The full variable domain, rest sourced from reference TRBV5-1 and TRBJ1-4, is KAGVTQTPRYLIKTRGQQVTLSCSPISGHRSVSWYQQTPGQGLQFLFEYFSETQRNKGNFPGRFSGRQFSNSRSEMNVSTLELGDSALYLCASSPNPDRFATSEKLFFGSGTQLSVL.

A few counts support this clone. CDR3 in DNA: TGTGCCAGCTCACCACCCCTCGCAGAGACCCAGTACTTC. Its translation is CASSPPLAETQYF. The chain couples TRBV18 to TRBJ2-5; D call uncertain. Trimming stripped 0 bases from V and 4 bases from J, with 6 bases between. This CDR3 spans 13 amino acids. CDR1 is KGHSH, CDR2 LQKENI, per germline.